The entry below gives a single T cell receptor beta chain sequence along with its context. The protocol was immunoSEQ multiplex PCR, while the TCRdb copy is restricted to in-frame clones and leaves out a portion. The table shows roughly 130,000 clones, with 70% to 90% occurring only once. The record originates from a study of identifying expanded T cells in peripheral blood. The source of this sequence is a person aged 18-70 years in good health. Sequences were obtained from blood.

The CDR3: CASSLPLLGTDTQYF. In DNA, the CDR3 is TGTGCCAGCAGTTTGCCCCTTCTTGGCACAGATACGCAGTATTTT. The rearrangement uses TRBV28 and TRBJ2-3; D unclear. The CDR3 spans 15 residues. Germline CDR1 reads MDHEN; CDR2 reads SYDVKM. Trimming cost V 3 bases and J 1 base, with 11 bases left between them.